The present T cell receptor (beta chain) was sequenced within a study of T cell changes during pregnancy in multiple sclerosis. With 5 bases removed from V and 3 bases from J, the gap between germline ends came to 14 bases. The CDR3 sequence is 15 residues long. The germline CDR1 and CDR2 sequences are SGDLS and YYNGEE. Clones were sequenced by immunoSEQ multiplex PCR, and TCRdb holds only the in-frame ones, with some missing. This table holds 25,000 to 35,000 clones, more than 75% found once. This chain connects TRBV9 to TRBJ2-2; D is perhaps TRBD1 (6 bases). This sample comprised CD4+ T cells from peripheral blood mononuclear cells, obtained in the second trimester of pregnancy. This clonotype was sampled from a female donor in good health, enrolled as a control in a pregnancy study. CDR3 nucleotide sequence: TGTGCCAGCAGGAGGGGGTTGTCGGACACCGGGGAGCTGTTTTTT. It is translated as CASRRGLSDTGELFF. The whole variable domain, remainder taken from reference TRBV9 and TRBJ2-2, is DSGVTQTPKHLITATGQRVTLRCSPRSGDLSVYWYQQSLDQGLQFLIQYYNGEERAKGNILERFSAQQFPDLHSELNLSSLELGDSALYFCASRRGLSDTGELFFGEGSRLTVL.